Below are 20 T cell receptor beta chains sequenced from a single sample in a study of cytomegalovirus exposure and HLA in healthy donors. In the PCR, 60 Vbeta and 13 Jbeta primers were used. Measured with immunoSEQ multiplex PCR; TCRdb has only the in-frame clones, and not every one. The sample lists a few hundred thousand clones; 80% to 90% were seen once. Material: PBMCs. All receptors come from a man aged 25 to 40 in good health and CMV-seronegative.

The chain carries TRBV5-5 and TRBJ1-6; unclear D gene. The CDR3 is 12 amino acids. Germline-derived CDR1 and CDR2 are SGHKS and YYEKEE (reference sequence). The V and J ends lost 4 bases and 8 bases respectively, with 7 bases between them. CDR3 in amino acids: CASSLRDSPLHF. The CDR3 DNA reads TGTGCCAGCAGCCTGAGGGATTCACCCCTCCACTTT.

The rearrangement links TRBV6-1 to TRBJ1-5; D is undetermined. The CDR3 spans 13 residues. In germline, CDR1 is MNHNS, CDR2 SASEGT. The ends were cut back, 6 bases at V and 6 bases at J, with 12 bases in the middle. The CDR3 region has the DNA TGTGCCAGCAGGGTGGCAACAGTTCAGCCCCAGCATTTT. Translation gives CASRVATVQPQHF.

This clone has just a few counts. V usage is TRBV5-1 and J usage is TRBJ2-7; weak D call: TRBD1 (6 bases). Trimming took off 0 bases at V and 2 bases at J, with 12 bases between the two ends. Germline V CDR1 and CDR2: SGHRS, YFSETQ. The CDR3 is 15 amino acids. The CDR3 region is CASSLVGGPTYEQYF. For the CDR3, the DNA is TGCGCCAGCAGCTTGGTAGGGGGACCCACCTACGAGCAGTACTTC.

This chain links TRBV25-1 with TRBJ1-1; no clear D gene. V lost 8 bases and J lost 0, with 4 bases in between. The CDR3 sequence is 11 residues long. The germline gives CDR1 MGHDK, CDR2 SYGVNS. The CDR3 here is CASVMNTEAFF. CDR3 nucleotide sequence: TGTGCCAGCGTTATGAACACTGAAGCTTTCTTT.

This rearrangement joins TRBV6-6 to TRBJ2-7, with 7 bases matching TRBD1. With 4 bases clipped from V and 4 bases from J, the junction kept 7 bases outside the gene matches. The CDR3 has 14 residues. Germline-derived CDR1 and CDR2 are MNHNY and SVGAGI (reference sequence). CDR3 sequence reads: CASSSRDRVYEQYF. CDR3 DNA: TGTGCCAGCAGTTCACGCGACAGGGTATACGAGCAGTACTTC.

This clone was picked up one time. This sequence joins TRBV28 and TRBJ2-7; the D gene is possibly TRBD1 (6 bases). Trimming stripped 5 bases from V and 3 bases from J, with 20 bases between. This CDR3 spans 16 amino acids. The germline gives CDR1 MDHEN, CDR2 SYDVKM. CDR3 in DNA: TGTGCCAGCAGTCCACTGCACAGGGCTCTGGTCTACGAGCAGTACTTC. Its protein is CASSPLHRALVYEQYF.

The V and J genes are TRBV7-2 and TRBJ1-2, with D maybe TRBD1 (5 bases). The V end lost 5 bases, the J end lost 6 bases, and 25 bases lay between the germline ends. This CDR3 has 17 amino acids. Germline V CDR1 and CDR2: SGHTA, FQGNSA. The DNA for the CDR3 is TGTGCCAGCAGCATAGAGTGGGAGAGGGGAGGCCGGGATGGCTACACCTTC. Translating gives CASSIEWERGGRDGYTF.

This clone was found a few times. This chain joins TRBV5-5 and TRBJ1-2, with a weak D call TRBD1 (6 bases). The CDR3 is made up of 13 amino acids. V lost 5 bases and J lost 8, with 16 bases in between. CDR1 is SGHKS and CDR2 is YYEKEE in the germline V gene (reference sequence). DNA of the CDR3: TGTGCCAGCAGTTGGCCCCAGGGACAAGGCTACACCTTC. The encoded protein is CASSWPQGQGYTF. Using reference TRBV5-5 and TRBJ1-2 for the parts outside the CDR3, the full variable domain is DAGVTQSPTHLIKTRGQQVTLRCSPISGHKSVSWYQQVLGQGPQFIFQYYEKEERGRGNFPDRFSARQFPNYSSELNVNALLLGDSALYLCASSWPQGQGYTFGSGTRLTVV.

The chain employs TRBV10-3 and TRBJ2-5; D is unclear. The germline CDR1 and CDR2 sequences are ENHRY and SYGVKD. The CDR3 runs 13 residues. Trimming took off 4 bases at V and 1 base at J, with 7 bases between the two ends. The CDR3 DNA follows: TGTGCCATCAGTGTGTCCCTCCAAGAGACCCAGTACTTC. It encodes CAISVSLQETQYF.

J is TRBJ1-1 and V is TRBV7-2; D call uncertain. Trimming removed 0 bases at V and 1 base at J, with 6 bases between. The CDR3 has 14 residues. The germline V gene encodes CDR1 SGHTA and CDR2 FQGNSA. DNA of the CDR3: TGTGCCAGCAGCTTAGCGCGAGAGAACACTGAAGCTTTCTTT. It specifies CASSLARENTEAFF. Full variable domain (outside the CDR3, taken from reference TRBV7-2 and TRBJ1-1): GAGVSQSPSNKVTEKGKDVELRCDPISGHTALYWYRQSLGQGLEFLIYFQGNSAPDKSGLPSDRFSAERTGGSVSTLTIQRTQQEDSAVYLCASSLARENTEAFFGQGTRLTVV.

This clone was seen only once. The chain employs TRBV19 and TRBJ1-1; 8 positions agree with TRBD1. Per germline, CDR1 LNHDA and CDR2 SQIVND (reference sequence). V lost 5 bases, J lost 9 bases, and 17 bases stayed unmatched. This CDR3 region has 16 residues. This CDR3 is CASSPPGTGSGPKAFF. The CDR3 DNA is TGTGCCAGTAGTCCCCCCGGGACAGGCTCGGGGCCCAAAGCTTTCTTT. Using reference TRBV19 and TRBJ1-1 for the parts outside the CDR3, the full variable domain is DGGITQSPKYLFRKEGQNVTLSCEQNLNHDAMYWYRQDPGQGLRLIYYSQIVNDFQKGDIAEGYSVSREKKESFPLTVTSAQKNPTAFYLCASSPPGTGSGPKAFFGQGTRLTVV.

CDR3 in amino acids: CASSEASHYNEQFF. The CDR3 nucleotides read TGTGCCAGCAGTGAAGCGAGCCATTACAATGAGCAGTTCTTC. The chain combines TRBV6-1 with TRBJ2-1; D unresolved. V lost 0 bases to trimming and J lost 4 bases, with 7 bases between them. Per the germline V gene, CDR1 is MNHNS and CDR2 is SASEGT. This CDR3 has 14 residues.

This clone was detected once. The V call is TRBV27, the J call TRBJ1-3, with 8 bases matching TRBD1. J gave up 0 bases and V 4 bases, and 2 bases lay outside the gene matches. The CDR3 contains 15 residues. Germline V CDR1 and CDR2: MNHEY, SMNVEV (reference sequence). The CDR3 protein is CASSSQGASGNTIYF. CDR3 sequence (DNA): TGTGCCAGCAGTTCCCAGGGGGCCTCTGGAAACACCATATATTTT.

The chain couples TRBV28 to TRBJ2-7; 9 bases are shared with TRBD1. J gave up 2 bases and V 3 bases, and 8 bases lay outside the gene matches. The CDR3 consists of 16 residues. In germline, CDR1 is MDHEN, CDR2 SYDVKM. The CDR3 sequence is CASSFAPGQGAYEQYF. In nucleotides, the CDR3 is TGTGCCAGCAGTTTCGCTCCGGGACAGGGCGCCTACGAGCAGTACTTC.

The rearrangement uses TRBV7-3 and TRBJ1-1; a weak D match, TRBD1 (6 bases). V dropped 0 bases and J dropped 8 bases, with 25 bases sitting between them. There are 18 residues in the CDR3. In germline, CDR1 is SGHTA, CDR2 FQGTGA. In DNA form, the CDR3 reads TGTGCCAGCAGCTTAACGTTCAACGAAGGGGGTTATGTTCGGGAAGCTTTCTTT. As protein: CASSLTFNEGGYVREAFF.

The chain has TRBV15 and TRBJ1-2; no reliable D call. CDR1 is LNHNV, CDR2 YYDKDF, per germline (reference sequence). The V end was cut by 1 base, the J end by 7 bases, with 10 bases between. CDR3 length equals 13 residues. This CDR3 reads CATSRGPGGGYTF. The CDR3 nucleotides read TGTGCCACCAGCAGAGGACCCGGCGGTGGCTACACCTTC.

The chain uses TRBV6-5 and TRBJ1-6, with 7 bases that match TRBD1. The CDR3 length is 14 residues. After removal of 5 bases from V and 4 bases from J, the junction contained 2 bases not matched to a gene. The germline V gene has CDR1 MNHEY and CDR2 SVGAGI. This CDR3 is CASSLGQYNSPLHF. Here the CDR3 DNA reads TGTGCCAGCAGTCTGGGACAGTATAATTCACCCCTCCACTTT.

J is TRBJ2-5 and V is TRBV19, with 10 bases fitting TRBD2. CDR1 and CDR2 from the germline V gene are LNHDA and SQIVND (reference sequence). V lost 4 bases and J lost 2; bases outside the gene matches: 13. This CDR3 region has 18 residues. CDR3 in DNA: TGTGCCAGTAGTAACCCCAGAGAAGCGGGGGGGGTTCAAGAGACCCAGTACTTC. Its protein is CASSNPREAGGVQETQYF.

The chain carries TRBV6-5 and TRBJ1-2, with D tentatively TRBD1 (6 bases). In germline, CDR1 is MNHEY, CDR2 SVGAGI. V lost 8 bases, J lost 6 bases, and 16 bases lay in between. This CDR3 spans 13 amino acids. The CDR3 bases are TGTGCCAGCCGCCGAGCAGGGGCGCATGGCTACACCTTC. As protein: CASRRAGAHGYTF.

This clone has just a few counts. This chain links TRBV5-1 with TRBJ2-2; tentative D call: TRBD1 (6 bases). The CDR3 is made up of 16 amino acids. Deletions cut 7 bases from V and 5 bases from J, with 21 bases between. CDR1 and CDR2 from the germline V gene are SGHRS and YFSETQ. CDR3 region: CASGKPQGIRTGELFF. The CDR3 DNA reads TGCGCCAGCGGGAAACCTCAGGGGATAAGGACCGGGGAGCTGTTTTTT.